These 25 T cell receptor beta chains originate from one sample sequenced in a study of somatic mutations in cytotoxic T cells in rheumatoid arthritis. Clones were sequenced by immunoSEQ multiplex PCR, and TCRdb holds only the in-frame ones, with some missing. There are tens of thousands of clones in the sample; roughly 80% occur only once, and about 3.2% lies in the top ten. Sequenced: CD8+ T cells sorted from blood. These receptors all stem from a man aged 35-49 years in good health.

The CDR3 DNA sequence: TGCGCCAGCAGTATGGGGCTGGGCTACACCTTC. This encodes CASSMGLGYTF. This chain connects TRBV5-1 to TRBJ1-2; D may be TRBD1 (5 bases). Germline lookup yields CDR1 SGHRS and CDR2 YFSETQ. This CDR3 region has 11 residues. The V end was cut by 5 bases, the J end by 8 bases, with 10 bases between.

The chain has TRBV10-2 and TRBJ2-5; possibly TRBD1 or TRBD2 for D (5 bases each). This CDR3 has 14 residues. With 6 bases removed from V and 6 bases from J, the gap between germline ends came to 17 bases. The germline CDR1 and CDR2 sequences are WSHSY and SAAADI. For the CDR3, the DNA is TGCGCCAGCAGGGGGCGTGGGGGACGGCAGACCCAGTACTTC. Protein product: CASRGRGGRQTQYF.

This clone was detected once. In DNA, the CDR3 is TGTGCCAGCAGATCTCTAACTGGGGTGGATACGCAGTATTTT. Protein sequence: CASRSLTGVDTQYF. This chain uses TRBV5-4 with TRBJ2-3; D remains ambiguous. CDR1 is SGHNT, CDR2 YYREEE, per germline (reference sequence). This CDR3 spans 14 amino acids. Between the trimmed V and J ends, which lost 5 bases and 6 bases, there was a span of 16 bases.

The J gene is TRBJ2-2, the V gene TRBV11-3; D is uncertain. Germline V gene sequence: CDR1 SGHNT, CDR2 YENEEA. V lost 2 bases and J 3 bases, leaving 4 bases between the germline ends. The CDR3 has 13 residues. This CDR3 is CASSLPYTGELFF. Written as DNA, the CDR3 is TGTGCCAGCAGCTTACCTTACACCGGGGAGCTGTTTTTT. Looking up the rest from reference TRBV11-3 and TRBJ2-2 gives the full variable domain: EAGVVQSPRYKIIEKKQPVAFWCNPISGHNTLYWYLQNLGQGPELLIRYENEEAVDDSQLPKDRFSAERLKGVDSTLKIQPAELGDSAVYLCASSLPYTGELFFGEGSRLTVL.

The chain employs TRBV27 and TRBJ1-1; D ambiguous. The CDR3 has 13 amino acids. Germline loops: CDR1 MNHEY, CDR2 SMNVEV (reference sequence). V lost 6 bases and J 1 base, leaving 9 bases between the germline ends. The CDR3 loop is CASSQTANTEAFF. The CDR3 DNA sequence: TGTGCCAGCAGCCAGACGGCGAACACTGAAGCTTTCTTT.

This chain connects TRBV7-2 to TRBJ2-7, with 7 bases fitting TRBD2. With V trimmed by 5 bases and J by 1 base, 8 bases remained unmatched. The CDR3 runs to 15 residues. The germline CDR1 and CDR2 sequences are SGHTA and FQGNSA. The CDR3 DNA reads TGTGCCAGCAGCATTCACAAGCGGGGATCCTACGAGCAGTACTTC. It encodes CASSIHKRGSYEQYF. Full variable domain (remainder filled in from reference TRBV7-2 and TRBJ2-7): GAGVSQSPSNKVTEKGKDVELRCDPISGHTALYWYRQSLGQGLEFLIYFQGNSAPDKSGLPSDRFSAERTGGSVSTLTIQRTQQEDSAVYLCASSIHKRGSYEQYFGPGTRLTVT.

The chain joins TRBV6-5 to TRBJ2-1; TRBD2 is a possible D gene (6 bases). The CDR3 is 15 amino acids. Trimming cost V 1 base and J 7 bases, with 14 bases left between them. Germline-derived CDR1 and CDR2 are MNHEY and SVGAGI. CDR3 bases: TGTGCCAGCAGTTACTATTTCGGGGGTGAAAATGAGCAGTTCTTC. It codes for CASSYYFGGENEQFF.

The gene calls are TRBV27 and TRBJ1-3, with TRBD1 as a possible D gene (5 bases). Germline V gene data show CDR1 as MNHEY and CDR2 as SMNVEV (reference sequence). CDR3 length: 14 residues. V was shortened by 2 bases and J by 2 bases, with 7 bases between the two germline ends. Here the CDR3 reads CASSLLGAGNTIYF. The DNA of the CDR3 is TGTGCCAGCAGTTTACTAGGGGCTGGAAACACCATATATTTT.

The genes are TRBV2 and TRBJ2-2, with a possible D match to TRBD1 (6 bases). The CDR3 sequence is 14 residues long. V was shortened by 5 bases and J by 1 base, with 8 bases between the two germline ends. Germline CDR1 reads SNHLY; CDR2 reads FYNNEI. CDR3 protein: CASSRTENTGELFF. CDR3 DNA sequence: TGTGCCAGCAGTCGGACAGAGAACACCGGGGAGCTGTTTTTT. Looking up the rest from reference TRBV2 and TRBJ2-2 gives the full variable domain: EPEVTQTPSHQVTQMGQEVILRCVPISNHLYFYWYRQILGQKVEFLVSFYNNEISEKSEIFDDQFSVERPDGSNFTLKIRSTKLEDSAMYFCASSRTENTGELFFGEGSRLTVL.

This rearrangement joins TRBV19 to TRBJ1-2; 7 nucleotides match TRBD1. Germline lookup yields CDR1 LNHDA and CDR2 SQIVND (reference sequence). J gave up 3 bases and V 6 bases, and 7 bases lay outside the gene matches. The CDR3 loop spans 14 amino acids. The DNA for the CDR3 is TGTGCCAGTAGCTCCGACAGGGTTCACTATGGCTACACCTTC. Protein: CASSSDRVHYGYTF.

The gene calls are TRBV30 and TRBJ1-1; D gene unclear. The germline V gene has CDR1 GTSNPN and CDR2 SVGIG (reference sequence). This CDR3 region has 12 residues. With 8 bases removed from V and 6 bases from J, the gap between germline ends came to 16 bases. CDR3 DNA: TGTGCCGTACGCCTTGGGAGGGCTGAAGCTTTCTTT. It is translated as CAVRLGRAEAFF. The full variable domain, its missing parts supplied by reference TRBV30 and TRBJ1-1, is SQTIHQWPATLVQPVGSPLSLECTVEGTSNPNLYWYRQAAGRGLQLLFYSVGIGQISSEVPQNLSASRPQDRQFILSSKKLLLSDSGFYLCAVRLGRAEAFFGQGTRLTVV.

This sequence joins TRBV7-9 and TRBJ2-5; the D gene could be TRBD1 or TRBD2 (5 bases each). This CDR3 region has 14 residues. Germline V CDR1 and CDR2: SEHNR, FQNEAQ (reference sequence). Trimming pared 1 base from V and 4 bases from J, leaving 10 bases between. CDR3 loop: CASSLVGARETQYF. As DNA, the CDR3 is TGTGCCAGCAGCTTAGTCGGGGCGCGAGAGACCCAGTACTTC. The full variable domain, completed using reference TRBV7-9 and TRBJ2-5, is DTGVSQNPRHKITKRGQNVTFRCDPISEHNRLYWYRQTLGQGPEFLTYFQNEAQLEKSRLLSDRFSAERPKGSFSTLEIQRTEQGDSAMYLCASSLVGARETQYFGPGTRLLVL.

J is TRBJ2-1 and V is TRBV7-3; perhaps TRBD2 as D (6 bases). This CDR3 has 15 amino acids. Between the trimmed V and J ends, which lost 6 bases and 3 bases, there was a span of 15 bases. CDR1 is SGHTA and CDR2 is FQGTGA in the germline V gene. CDR3 in DNA: TGTGCCAGCAGTCAATCGACTAGTGACTACAATGAGCAGTTCTTC. Its protein is CASSQSTSDYNEQFF.

The rearrangement links TRBV19 to TRBJ2-3; tentatively, D is TRBD1 (5 bases). V lost 1 base, J lost 1 base, and 9 bases lay in between. CDR1 and CDR2 (germline): LNHDA, SQIVND (reference sequence). This CDR3 has 15 amino acids. The CDR3 protein is CASSIGLGGTDTQYF. The CDR3 DNA reads as TGTGCCAGTAGTATAGGGCTAGGGGGCACAGATACGCAGTATTTT.

On this clone: The junction does not match germline at one end; this may be a read error. The chain couples TRBV5-1 to TRBJ1-2; the D is unclear. Germline V gene sequence: CDR1 SGHRS, CDR2 YFSETQ. The CDR3 contains 13 residues. The CDR3, as DNA: TGCGCCAGCAGATTGGAGGAGTACTATGGCTACACCTTC. It codes for CASRLEEYYGYTF.

The chain employs TRBV7-9 and TRBJ1-5; D perhaps matches TRBD1 (5 bases). This CDR3 is built from 12 residues. V was pared by 5 bases and J by 10 bases, with 12 bases between. From germline, CDR1 is SEHNR and CDR2 FQNEAQ (reference sequence). CDR3 residues: CASSHGGLPQHF. The CDR3 DNA sequence: TGTGCCAGCAGCCACGGGGGATTACCCCAGCATTTT.

The V call is TRBV9, the J call TRBJ1-1; TRBD1 matches at 8 bases. The germline gives CDR1 SGDLS, CDR2 YYNGEE. Trimming at V came to 3 bases and at J to 1 base, leaving 23 bases not matched to a gene. This CDR3 contains 21 residues. DNA for the CDR3: TGTGCCAGCAGCGCGCCTCCCGGGACAGGTTCTTCTCCCGGGAAGAACACTGAAGCTTTCTTT. Translation gives CASSAPPGTGSSPGKNTEAFF.

The chain has TRBV5-4 and TRBJ2-1, with TRBD2 matching 9 bases. The CDR3 loop spans 14 amino acids. Unmatched junction bases numbered 2, after V lost 3 bases and J lost 4 bases. The germline CDR1 and CDR2 sequences are SGHNT and YYREEE (reference sequence). In DNA, the CDR3 is TGTGCCAGCAGCTCTAGCGGGGATTACAATGAGCAGTTCTTC. The encoded protein is CASSSSGDYNEQFF.

The chain links TRBV4-1 to TRBJ1-1, with D tentatively TRBD1 (6 bases). V lost 0 bases and J 5 bases, leaving 16 bases between the germline ends. Germline CDR1 MGHRA, CDR2 YSYEKL. The CDR3 totals 16 residues. The CDR3: CASSQEGGGLATEAFF. The CDR3 nucleotides read TGCGCCAGCAGCCAAGAAGGGGGGGGGCTAGCGACTGAAGCTTTCTTT.

The chain couples TRBV19 to TRBJ2-7; TRBD1 matches 7 bases. Germline loops: CDR1 LNHDA, CDR2 SQIVND (reference sequence). There are 13 residues in the CDR3. Trimming cost V 2 bases and J 5 bases; bases outside gene matches: 3. DNA of the CDR3: TGTGCCAGTAGTATATGGCAGGGGGACGAGCAGTACTTC. Translation: CASSIWQGDEQYF.

This clone was recorded once. The V gene is TRBV29-1, the J gene TRBJ2-5; 8 nucleotides agree with TRBD1. This CDR3 spans 13 amino acids. With V trimmed by 3 bases and J by 4 bases, 4 bases remained unmatched. In germline, CDR1 is SQVTM, CDR2 ANQGSEA. CDR3 residues: CSVESRGLETQYF. The CDR3 bases are TGCAGCGTTGAGAGCAGGGGGCTAGAGACCCAGTACTTC.

V gene TRBV12-5 combines with J gene TRBJ2-5, with 8 positions matching TRBD2. The CDR3 length is 15 residues. V shed 7 bases and J 2 bases; nucleotides not matched to a gene: 9. Germline-derived CDR1 and CDR2 are LGHNT and FRNRAP. For the CDR3, the DNA is TGTGCTAGTGCCCGGAGGACTAGCAGTCAAGAGACCCAGTACTTC. Translated, it gives CASARRTSSQETQYF.

The sample holds a few counts of this clone. The chain has TRBV9 and TRBJ1-2; D ambiguous. The CDR3 extends over 12 amino acids. CDR1 is SGDLS, CDR2 YYNGEE, per germline. V lost 4 bases, J lost 6 bases, and 10 bases lay in between. The CDR3 sequence is CASSFSGHGYTF. The DNA of the CDR3 is TGTGCCAGCAGCTTTTCAGGCCATGGCTACACCTTC.

J is TRBJ2-2 and V is TRBV27; 9 positions agree with TRBD2. J lost 5 bases, V lost 7 bases, and 8 bases had no gene match. Per the germline V gene, CDR1 is MNHEY and CDR2 is SMNVEV (reference sequence). The CDR3 spans 15 residues. This chain's CDR3 is CASTGWTSETGELFF. The CDR3 DNA reads TGTGCCAGCACTGGTTGGACTAGCGAGACCGGGGAGCTGTTTTTT.

A word on this clone: This same CDR3 is encoded by further DNA sequences in the sample. This chain joins TRBV4-3 and TRBJ2-3; D ambiguous. With 0 bases removed from V and 2 bases from J, the gap between germline ends came to 9 bases. The CDR3 consists of 15 residues. Germline CDR1 and CDR2: LGHNA and YSLEER. CDR3 protein: CASSQEVGYTDTQYF. In DNA form, the CDR3 reads TGCGCCAGCAGCCAAGAGGTGGGGTACACAGATACGCAGTATTTT.